The 2 T cell receptor beta chains below were found in one sample sequenced in a study of T cells in Graves' hyperthyroidism and ophthalmopathy. RNA transcripts served as the template for amplifying TCR beta CDR3 regions. With the HTBI primer set, the TCR CDR3 went through a first round of RT-PCR. In TCRdb, the multiplex PCR reads were re-called with MiXCR into one record per CDR3 protein. This sample has around 760,000 distinct CDR3 sequences, with roughly a third found just once. The sequenced material came from blood. These receptors were taken from a woman in her 40s with Graves' hyperthyroidism.

This clonotype was observed at least ten times. The V and J genes are TRBV10-3 and TRBJ2-2, with 7 nucleotides matching TRBD2. The CDR3 runs to 17 residues. With V trimmed by 3 bases and J by 0 bases, 7 bases remained unmatched. CDR1 ENHRY and CDR2 SYGVKD come from the germline V gene. Here the CDR3 reads CAISDSSGHANTGELFF. As DNA, the CDR3 is TGTGCCATCAGTGATAGTAGCGGGCACGCGAACACCGGGGAGCTGTTTTTT.

This clonotype has ten or more counts. The chain recombines TRBV5-1 with TRBJ1-5, with unresolved D. Trimming left V 2 bases short and J 9 bases short, with 12 bases between. The CDR3 loop spans 13 amino acids. The germline V gene has CDR1 SGHRS and CDR2 YFSETQ. The CDR3 spells CASSFTGLGPQHF. DNA for the CDR3: TGCGCCAGCAGCTTCACGGGTTTAGGGCCCCAGCATTTT. Supplemented by reference TRBV5-1 and TRBJ1-5, the full variable domain reads KAGVTQTPRYLIKTRGQQVTLSCSPISGHRSVSWYQQTPGQGLQFLFEYFSETQRNKGNFPGRFSGRQFSNSRSEMNVSTLELGDSALYLCASSFTGLGPQHFGDGTRLSIL.